This TCR beta chain derives from a study of regulatory T cells in long-lasting Graves disease. This sample's time point: newly diagnosed GD, antithyroid drugs for less than 3 months. The TCR library was made from RNA that had been extracted from PBMCs in TRIzol. Arm-PCR with iRepertoire HTBI primers amplified the CDR3 regions for these TCR beta libraries. Original analysis: Taken together, the samples had roughly 56 TRBV and approximately 15 TRBJ segments identified. One entry per CDR3 protein, called by TCRdb with MiXCR from the multiplex PCR reads. These V and J calls derive from TCRdb rather than the authors' analysis. The sample has around 480,000 distinct CDR3 sequences, around 15% seen once. This clonotype has only a few counts. V shed 1 base and J shed 15 bases, with 16 bases lying between them. Germline CDR1 is LNHNV and CDR2 is YYDKDF (reference sequence). The CDR3 extends over 13 amino acids.

Separately, the same data were catalogued under a study of T cells in Graves' hyperthyroidism and ophthalmopathy. Turning to that study: Hyperthyroidism of Graves' type that showed no ophthalmopathy progression within 18 months was stable.

The TCR originated in a man aged 35-49 years with Graves disease. The sample here was peripheral blood mononuclear cells (PBMCs), taken at new diagnosis, from a patient treated with antithyroid drugs. This sequence joins TRBV15 and TRBJ2-1; D is possibly TRBD1 or TRBD2 (6 bases each). The CDR3: CATSRAGGSLWFF. The CDR3 bases are TGTGCCACCAGCAGAGCCGGGGGCTCGCTTTGGTTCTTC. Full variable domain (remainder filled in from reference TRBV15 and TRBJ2-1): DAMVIQNPRYQVTQFGKPVTLSCSQTLNHNVMYWYQQKSSQAPKLLFHYYDKDFNNEADTPDNFQSRRPNTSFCFLDIRSPGLGDTAMYLCATSRAGGSLWFFGPGTRLTVL.